This T cell receptor (beta chain) was captured by sequencing in a study of blood T cell repertoires in COVID-19. Study in general: Whether acute or convalescent, the COVID-19 samples came from the United States, Italy and Spain. The cDNA or gDNA used as material had been derived from T cells, B-cell-depleted T cells, or PBMCs.

In the study's own analysis: Cell counts per sample came from amplifying reference gene primers. Libraries were prepared by immunoSEQ multiplex PCR; TCRdb keeps only in-frame clonotypes and omits some of them. The V and J calls and clone size come from that table; D and trimming were worked out from the DNA. The table includes 150,000 to 200,000 clones, roughly 82% detected once. Germline CDR1 reads SEHNR; CDR2 reads FQNEAQ (reference sequence). This CDR3 has 14 amino acids. V dropped 4 bases and J dropped 7; count of bases not matched to a gene: 4. This TCR was sampled from a woman aged 70-85 years with acute or convalescent COVID-19. The sequenced material came from peripheral blood. The chain recombines TRBV7-9 with TRBJ2-1, with TRBD1 identical over 10 bases. The CDR3 is CASSYRDRGNEQFF. The DNA for the CDR3 is TGTGCCAGCAGCTACCGGGACAGGGGAAATGAGCAGTTCTTC.